The present entry profiles one TCR beta chain with its context. The target antigen is unknown. The stimulus was an HIV-1 Gag 15-mer peptide pool, 0.95 to 1 ug/peptide/mL. Sorted nonresponding memory CD4+ T cells were CD40L-negative, CD69-negative, CD45RO-high. Stimulated PBMCs had first been depleted of CD8+ T cells. The sample comes from a study of persistence of HIV-infected CD4 T cells. Study at large: Median time on suppressive ART was more than seven years.

Study results and limitations: Within sorted populations, more oligoclonal TCRs accompanied more oligoclonal proviruses. CMV- and Gag-responding cells had lower TCRbeta richness than CD3/CD28-responding cells.

V lost 5 bases, J lost 0 bases, and 2 bases stayed unmatched. Germline V gene lookup returns CDR1 MNHEY and CDR2 SMNVEV (reference sequence). This CDR3 is 14 amino acids long. This was the immunoSEQ version 4 assay in survey mode. TCRdb's table, derived via immunoSEQ multiplex PCR, lists solely in-frame clones and lacks some. The repertoire holds around 60,000 clones, with roughly 77% as singletons. This rearrangement joins TRBV27 to TRBJ2-3, with 7 bases matching TRBD2. This receptor was obtained from an adult man with HIV who was CMV-seropositive. Here the sequenced sample was CD4+ T cells sorted from PBMCs after 18-hour stimulation, taken from a patient who received antiretroviral therapy. CDR3 protein: CASSTSASTDTQYF. Here the CDR3 DNA reads TGTGCCAGCAGTACTAGCGCAAGCACAGATACGCAGTATTTT.